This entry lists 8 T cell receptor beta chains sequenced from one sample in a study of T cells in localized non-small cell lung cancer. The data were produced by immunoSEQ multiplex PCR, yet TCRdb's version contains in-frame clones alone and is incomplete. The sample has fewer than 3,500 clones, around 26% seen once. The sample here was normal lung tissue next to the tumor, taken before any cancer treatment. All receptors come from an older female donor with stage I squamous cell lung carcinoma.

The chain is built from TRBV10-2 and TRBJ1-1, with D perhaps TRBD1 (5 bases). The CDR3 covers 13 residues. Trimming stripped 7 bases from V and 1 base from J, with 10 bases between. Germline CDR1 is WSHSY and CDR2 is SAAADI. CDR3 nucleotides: TGCGCCAGCACCGACAGATGGAACACTGAAGCTTTCTTT. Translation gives CASTDRWNTEAFF.

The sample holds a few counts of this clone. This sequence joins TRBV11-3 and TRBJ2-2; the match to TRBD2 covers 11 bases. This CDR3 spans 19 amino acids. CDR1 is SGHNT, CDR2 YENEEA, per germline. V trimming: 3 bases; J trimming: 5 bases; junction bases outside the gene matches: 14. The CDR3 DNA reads TGTGCCAGCAGCTTGTTCAGGGGGAGGCTAGCGGGAGGAACCGGGGAGCTGTTTTTT. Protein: CASSLFRGRLAGGTGELFF.

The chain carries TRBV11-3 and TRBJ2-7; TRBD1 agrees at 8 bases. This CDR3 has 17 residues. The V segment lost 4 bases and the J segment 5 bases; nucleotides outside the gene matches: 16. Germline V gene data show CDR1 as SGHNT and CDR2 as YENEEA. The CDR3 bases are TGTGCCAGCAGCTCCGGGACAGGATTGGTAGGGGTCCACGAGCAGTACTTC. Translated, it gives CASSSGTGLVGVHEQYF.

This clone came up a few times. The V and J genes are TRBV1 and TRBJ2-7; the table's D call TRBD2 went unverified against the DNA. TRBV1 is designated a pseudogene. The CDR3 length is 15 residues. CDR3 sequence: CASSLLAESPYEQYF. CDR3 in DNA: TGCGCCAGCAGCCTTCTAGCGGAATCCCCCTACGAGCAGTACTTC.

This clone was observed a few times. The DNA of the CDR3 is TGTGCCAGCAGTCCTCCTTCGGGGCTCACAGATACGCAGTATTTT. It specifies CASSPPSGLTDTQYF. The rearrangement joins TRBV28 to TRBJ2-3; D might be TRBD1 or TRBD2, each matching 5 bases. Germline V gene sequence: CDR1 MDHEN, CDR2 SYDVKM. V was pared by 5 bases and J by 2 bases, with 14 bases between. The CDR3 sequence is 15 residues long.

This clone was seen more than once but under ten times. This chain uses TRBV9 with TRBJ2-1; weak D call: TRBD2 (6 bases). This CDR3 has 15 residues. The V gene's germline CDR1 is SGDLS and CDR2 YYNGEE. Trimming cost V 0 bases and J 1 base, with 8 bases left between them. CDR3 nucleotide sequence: TGTGCCAGCAGCGTAGGGGCGGGGTCCTACAATGAGCAGTTCTTC. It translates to CASSVGAGSYNEQFF.

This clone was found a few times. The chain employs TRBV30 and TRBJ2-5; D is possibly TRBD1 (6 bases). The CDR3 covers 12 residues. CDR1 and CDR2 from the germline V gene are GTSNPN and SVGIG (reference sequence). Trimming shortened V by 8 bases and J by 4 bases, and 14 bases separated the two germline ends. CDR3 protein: CAIQGWGETQYF. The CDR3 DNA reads TGTGCCATACAGGGCTGGGGAGAGACCCAGTACTTC.

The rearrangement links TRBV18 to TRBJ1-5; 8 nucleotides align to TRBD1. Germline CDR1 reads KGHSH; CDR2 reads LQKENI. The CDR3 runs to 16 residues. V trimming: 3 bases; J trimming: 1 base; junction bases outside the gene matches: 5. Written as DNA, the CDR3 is TGTGCCAGCTCACCGGACAGGGTAGGAAGCAATCAGCCCCAGCATTTT. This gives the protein CASSPDRVGSNQPQHF. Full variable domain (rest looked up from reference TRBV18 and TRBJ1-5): NAGVMQNPRHLVRRRGQEARLRCSPMKGHSHVYWYRQLPEEGLKFMVYLQKENIIDESGMPKERFSAEFPKEGPSILRIQQVVRGDSAAYFCASSPDRVGSNQPQHFGDGTRLSIL.